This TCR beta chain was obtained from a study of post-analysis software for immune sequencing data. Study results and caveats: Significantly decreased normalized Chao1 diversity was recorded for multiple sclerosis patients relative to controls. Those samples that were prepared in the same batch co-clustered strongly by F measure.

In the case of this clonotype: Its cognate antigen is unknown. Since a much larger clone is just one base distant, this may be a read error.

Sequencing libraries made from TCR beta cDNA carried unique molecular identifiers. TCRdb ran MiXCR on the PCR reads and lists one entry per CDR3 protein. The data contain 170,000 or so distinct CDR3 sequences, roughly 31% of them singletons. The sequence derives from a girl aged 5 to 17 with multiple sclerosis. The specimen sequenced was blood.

The CDR3 sequence is CAGSQSREKTYEQYF. CDR3 DNA sequence: TGTGCCGGCAGCCAGTCCCGGGAGAAGACCTACGAGCAGTACTTC. The chain carries TRBV4-2 and TRBJ2-7; D possibly corresponds to TRBD2 (6 bases). Germline V gives CDR1 LGHNA, CDR2 YNFKEQ. The CDR3 length is 15 residues.